One sample yielded the 26 T cell receptor beta chains listed below, sequenced in a study of T cell clones after liver transplantation. The protocol was immunoSEQ multiplex PCR, while the TCRdb copy is restricted to in-frame clones and leaves out a portion. The sample lists under 130,000 clones, about 80% seen once, with approximately 3% in the top ten. The sample here was CD4+ T cells from blood, taken 45 to 50 months after liver transplant. These receptors originate from a human patient who received a liver transplant. The graft donor may account for some of the T cells.

This clone was seen only a few times. V and J are TRBV6-5 and TRBJ2-7; 7 bases are shared with TRBD1. The CDR3 has 12 residues. CDR1 is MNHEY, CDR2 SVGAGI, per germline. V trimming: 5 bases; J trimming: 8 bases; junction bases outside the gene matches: 6. CDR3 DNA sequence: TGTGCCAGCAGTCGACAGGGTACTCAGCAGTACTTC. It specifies CASSRQGTQQYF.

In DNA, the CDR3 is TGTGCCATCAGTGAGCCACAGGGTGGTCGGGGTGAAAAACTGTTTTTT. Its translation is CAISEPQGGRGEKLFF. J is TRBJ1-4 and V is TRBV10-3; the D gene is possibly TRBD1 (6 bases). Germline V gene data show CDR1 as ENHRY and CDR2 as SYGVKD. V was trimmed by 2 bases and J by 7 bases, leaving 17 bases between them. The CDR3 has 16 residues.

The J gene is TRBJ2-7, the V gene TRBV4-1; D not resolved. The CDR3 is made up of 15 amino acids. Germline V gene data show CDR1 as MGHRA and CDR2 as YSYEKL. With 0 bases removed from V and 0 bases from J, the gap between germline ends came to 9 bases. The CDR3 loop is CASSQDPVPSYEQYF. The CDR3 DNA reads as TGCGCCAGCAGCCAAGATCCCGTGCCCTCCTACGAGCAGTACTTC.

The gene calls are TRBV6-5 and TRBJ2-3; perhaps D is TRBD1 or TRBD2 (5 bases each). Per the germline V gene, CDR1 is MNHEY and CDR2 is SVGAGI. Trimming took 5 bases from V and 1 from J, leaving 13 bases between them. CDR3 length equals 15 residues. CDR3 bases: TGTGCCAGCAGTCCTCTCGGGGCGGGCACAGATACGCAGTATTTT. As protein: CASSPLGAGTDTQYF.

With regard to this clone: The identical CDR3 is also encoded by other nucleotide sequences in the sample. This chain joins TRBV27 and TRBJ1-2; a possible D gene is TRBD1 (5 bases). This CDR3 has 14 amino acids. The V end was cut by 4 bases, the J end by 8 bases, with 17 bases between. From germline, CDR1 is MNHEY and CDR2 SMNVEV (reference sequence). CDR3 DNA: TGTGCCAGCAGTTCGGACATTTCGGGGCGCGGCTACACCTTC. Protein: CASSSDISGRGYTF.

The chain carries TRBV12-5 and TRBJ1-1, with D maybe TRBD1 (5 bases). Trimming took off 5 bases at V and 1 base at J, with 8 bases between the two ends. Germline CDR1 is LGHNT and CDR2 is FRNRAP. This CDR3 contains 13 residues. The CDR3 nucleotides are TGTGCTAGTGGTCCTGACAGGAACACTGAAGCTTTCTTT. Translated: CASGPDRNTEAFF.

This clone was detected only a few times. This rearrangement joins TRBV2 to TRBJ1-1; D ambiguous. The CDR3 sequence is 11 residues long. Germline-derived CDR1 and CDR2 are SNHLY and FYNNEI. V was cut by 7 bases and J by 5 bases, with 8 bases left in between. The CDR3 DNA sequence: TGTGCCAGCAACGAGAGAACTGAAGCTTTCTTT. As protein: CASNERTEAFF. The whole variable domain, remainder taken from reference TRBV2 and TRBJ1-1, is EPEVTQTPSHQVTQMGQEVILRCVPISNHLYFYWYRQILGQKVEFLVSFYNNEISEKSEIFDDQFSVERPDGSNFTLKIRSTKLEDSAMYFCASNERTEAFFGQGTRLTVV.

The chain couples TRBV2 to TRBJ1-2, with a tentative D call TRBD1 (5 bases). In germline, CDR1 is SNHLY, CDR2 FYNNEI. This CDR3 contains 13 residues. V lost 3 bases and J lost 7, with 12 bases in between. CDR3 coding DNA: TGTGCCAGCAGTGACCAGGGTACGGTTGGCTACACCTTC. Translating it yields CASSDQGTVGYTF.

The chain uses TRBV27 and TRBJ1-1; 7 positions agree with TRBD1. V lost 2 bases, J lost 3 bases, and 12 bases stayed unmatched. CDR3 length equals 17 residues. Germline CDR1 and CDR2: MNHEY and SMNVEV (reference sequence). The CDR3 nucleotides are TGTGCCAGCAGTTTAAATGGATTGAAGGGGGCGGACACTGAAGCTTTCTTT. Translation: CASSLNGLKGADTEAFF.

V is TRBV7-9 and J is TRBJ2-7; no clear D. This CDR3 contains 13 residues. Trimming took off 5 bases at V and 2 bases at J, with 10 bases between the two ends. Germline CDR1 reads SEHNR; CDR2 reads FQNEAQ (reference sequence). Here the CDR3 reads CASSPTLPYEQYF. The CDR3 DNA sequence: TGTGCCAGCAGCCCGACACTTCCCTACGAGCAGTACTTC.

V gene TRBV7-8 combines with J gene TRBJ1-5; 7 bases are a match to TRBD1. The length of the CDR3 is 16 residues. CDR1 and CDR2 from the germline V gene are SGHVS and FQNEAQ. With V trimmed by 7 bases and J by 6 bases, 15 bases remained unmatched. The CDR3: CASTPRIWTGSQPQHF. CDR3 sequence (DNA): TGTGCCAGCACTCCCAGAATTTGGACAGGCAGTCAGCCCCAGCATTTT.

Regarding this clone: Other DNA sequences from this sample encode an identical CDR3 as well. This chain connects TRBV27 to TRBJ1-2; the D is unclear. CDR1 and CDR2 (germline): MNHEY, SMNVEV (reference sequence). V shed 3 bases and J shed 2 bases, with 10 bases lying between them. The CDR3 length is 14 residues. CDR3 region: CASSFRTGNYGYTF. CDR3 bases: TGTGCCAGCAGTTTCCGAACGGGGAACTATGGCTACACCTTC.

Turning to this clone: A much bigger clone sits one base away, suggesting this may be a read error. The rearrangement links TRBV27 to TRBJ2-5, with D possibly being TRBD1 (5 bases). Deletions cut 5 bases from V and 2 bases from J, with 9 bases between. The CDR3 totals 13 residues. Germline CDR1 reads MNHEY; CDR2 reads SMNVEV (reference sequence). Written as DNA, the CDR3 is TGTGCCAGCAGTAGACAGAATCAAGAGACCCAGTACTTC. It codes for CASSRQNQETQYF.

The chain links TRBV6-1 to TRBJ2-1; the D gene is possibly TRBD1 (6 bases). The CDR3 spans 18 residues. Trimming pared 2 bases from V and 6 bases from J, leaving 23 bases between. Looked up from germline, CDR1 is MNHNS and CDR2 is SASEGT. CDR3: CASSEKGVTGFFGNEQFF. DNA of the CDR3: TGTGCCAGCAGTGAAAAGGGGGTGACTGGATTTTTTGGCAATGAGCAGTTCTTC.

CDR3 sequence: CSPDRMNTEAFF. The CDR3, as DNA: TGCAGCCCTGACAGAATGAACACTGAAGCTTTCTTT. This chain joins TRBV29-1 and TRBJ1-1, with D possibly being TRBD1 (5 bases). The CDR3 contains 12 residues. V lost 8 bases and J lost 0, with 10 bases in between. The germline V gene encodes CDR1 SQVTM and CDR2 ANQGSEA.

The V and J genes are TRBV11-3 and TRBJ2-1; 9 nucleotides align to TRBD2. Trimming at V came to 1 base and at J to 4 bases, leaving 11 bases not matched to a gene. The CDR3 totals 18 residues. Germline V gene lookup returns CDR1 SGHNT and CDR2 YENEEA. CDR3 sequence: CASSLVLAGDRGYNEQFF. The DNA for the CDR3 is TGTGCCAGCAGCTTAGTGTTAGCGGGAGATCGGGGGTACAATGAGCAGTTCTTC.

This sequence joins TRBV7-9 and TRBJ2-5; D ambiguous. The V gene's germline CDR1 is SEHNR and CDR2 FQNEAQ (reference sequence). Trimming took off 1 base at V and 4 bases at J, with 19 bases between the two ends. This CDR3 is 17 amino acids long. CDR3 bases: TGTGCCAGCAGCTTAGTTGGCCTGTGGGTAGCCCCAGAGACCCAGTACTTC. Translating it yields CASSLVGLWVAPETQYF. The full variable domain, rest sourced from reference TRBV7-9 and TRBJ2-5, is DTGVSQNPRHKITKRGQNVTFRCDPISEHNRLYWYRQTLGQGPEFLTYFQNEAQLEKSRLLSDRFSAERPKGSFSTLEIQRTEQGDSAMYLCASSLVGLWVAPETQYFGPGTRLLVL.

The chain couples TRBV16 to TRBJ2-7, with D maybe TRBD1 (5 bases). Germline CDR1 reads KGHSY; CDR2 reads FQNENV. The V end was cut by 5 bases, the J end by 7 bases, with 21 bases between. This CDR3 contains 15 residues. CDR3 sequence: CASSFYRGQGGEQYF. In nucleotides, the CDR3 is TGTGCCAGCAGCTTTTACCGAGGCCAGGGTGGTGAGCAGTACTTC.

Note on this clone: The identical CDR3 is also encoded by other nucleotide sequences in the sample. The chain has TRBV18 and TRBJ2-1, with 12 nucleotides matching TRBD2. The CDR3 is 16 residues long. J was trimmed by 4 bases and V by 2 bases; bases with no gene match: 3. CDR1 is KGHSH and CDR2 is LQKENI in the germline V gene. Here the CDR3 reads CASSPATSGGYNEQFF. CDR3 DNA: TGTGCCAGCTCACCAGCGACTAGCGGGGGTTACAATGAGCAGTTCTTC.

V and J are TRBV15 and TRBJ2-3, with 11 bases that match TRBD2. Germline CDR1 LNHNV, CDR2 YYDKDF (reference sequence). The CDR3 has 19 amino acids. V was pared by 4 bases and J by 4 bases, with 16 bases of the junction left unmatched. The CDR3 nucleotides read TGTGCCACCAGCACCACACGCGGGTGGGGGACTAGCGGAGCAGATACGCAGTATTTT. Amino acid sequence: CATSTTRGWGTSGADTQYF.

The table lists this clone with a few counts. The chain combines TRBV29-1 with TRBJ2-3, with D unresolved. Trimming stripped 3 bases from V and 4 bases from J, with 20 bases between. CDR3 length: 16 residues. The germline gives CDR1 SQVTM, CDR2 ANQGSEA. The CDR3 region is CSVDTSAAIWSDTQYF. The DNA of the CDR3 is TGCAGCGTTGACACTTCGGCAGCAATATGGTCAGATACGCAGTATTTT.

The V gene is TRBV6-1, the J gene TRBJ2-7, with 8 bases that match TRBD2. This CDR3 has 13 amino acids. Trimming removed 6 bases from V and 6 bases from J; junction bases left unmatched: 7. Germline values: CDR1 MNHNS, CDR2 SASEGT. Here the CDR3 DNA reads TGTGCCAGCAGGAACGGCCGGGAGGGCGAGCAGTACTTC. It specifies CASRNGREGEQYF.

The chain uses TRBV11-2 and TRBJ2-3; 8 nucleotides line up with TRBD2. The germline gives CDR1 SGHAT, CDR2 FQNNGV. J gave up 6 bases and V 8 bases, and 13 bases lay outside the gene matches. This CDR3 is built from 15 residues. CDR3 coding DNA: TGTGCCAGCCGTGGGACTAGGGGGAACAGGGATACGCAGTATTTT. Translating it yields CASRGTRGNRDTQYF.

The chain joins TRBV23-1 to TRBJ2-7; D not certain. TRBV23-1 is noted as an ORF with a role that remains uncertain. This CDR3 has 12 amino acids. The V end was cut by 6 bases, the J end by 5 bases, with 11 bases between. The CDR3 nucleotides are TGCGCCAGCAGCCAAAGCCCCCACGAGCAGTACTTC. It yields the protein CASSQSPHEQYF.

The rearrangement uses TRBV7-9 and TRBJ1-1; the D is unclear. The CDR3 runs 14 residues. CDR1 is SEHNR, CDR2 FQNEAQ, per germline (reference sequence). The V gene lost 0 bases and the J gene lost 0 bases, with 5 bases spanning the gap. CDR3 bases: TGTGCCAGCAGCTTAGCACAGATGAACACTGAAGCTTTCTTT. Protein product: CASSLAQMNTEAFF.

Here the CDR3 reads CASSLPGLAGKGEQFF. Written as DNA, the CDR3 is TGTGCCAGCAGTTTACCCGGACTAGCGGGGAAGGGTGAGCAGTTCTTC. The chain is built from TRBV27 and TRBJ2-1; TRBD2 matches at 12 bases. The CDR3 is 16 residues long. Germline CDR1 MNHEY, CDR2 SMNVEV (reference sequence). The J segment lost 9 bases and the V segment lost 2 bases, leaving 8 bases of the junction unmatched.